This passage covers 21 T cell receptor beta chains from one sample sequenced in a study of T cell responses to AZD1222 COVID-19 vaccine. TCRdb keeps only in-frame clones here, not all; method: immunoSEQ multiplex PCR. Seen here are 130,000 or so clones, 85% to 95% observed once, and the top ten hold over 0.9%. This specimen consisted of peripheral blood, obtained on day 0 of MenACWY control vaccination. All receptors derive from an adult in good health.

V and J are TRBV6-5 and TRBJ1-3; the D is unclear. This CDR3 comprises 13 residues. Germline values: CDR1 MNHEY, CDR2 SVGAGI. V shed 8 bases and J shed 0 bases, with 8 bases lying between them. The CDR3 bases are TGTGCCAGCGCCGGGGACTCTGGAAACACCATATATTTT. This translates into CASAGDSGNTIYF.

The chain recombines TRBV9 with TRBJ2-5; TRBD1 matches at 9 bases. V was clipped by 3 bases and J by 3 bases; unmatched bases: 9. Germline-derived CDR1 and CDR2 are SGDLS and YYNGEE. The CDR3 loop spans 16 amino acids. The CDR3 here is CASSAAGQGWEETQYF. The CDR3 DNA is TGTGCCAGCAGCGCGGCGGGACAGGGCTGGGAAGAGACCCAGTACTTC.

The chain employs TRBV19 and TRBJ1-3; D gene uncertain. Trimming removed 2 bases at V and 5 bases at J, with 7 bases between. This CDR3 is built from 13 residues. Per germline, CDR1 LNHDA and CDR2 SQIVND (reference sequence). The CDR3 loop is CASSIHVRNTIYF. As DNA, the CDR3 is TGTGCCAGTAGTATACATGTCCGAAACACCATATATTTT. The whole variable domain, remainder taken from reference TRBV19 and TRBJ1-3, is DGGITQSPKYLFRKEGQNVTLSCEQNLNHDAMYWYRQDPGQGLRLIYYSQIVNDFQKGDIAEGYSVSREKKESFPLTVTSAQKNPTAFYLCASSIHVRNTIYFGEGSWLTVV.

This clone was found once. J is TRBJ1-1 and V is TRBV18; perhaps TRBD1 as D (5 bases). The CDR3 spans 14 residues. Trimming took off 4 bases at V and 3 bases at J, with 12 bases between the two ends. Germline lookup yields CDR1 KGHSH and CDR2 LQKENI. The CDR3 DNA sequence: TGTGCCAGCTCACTCCGTGTGGGGGACACTGAAGCTTTCTTT. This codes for CASSLRVGDTEAFF.

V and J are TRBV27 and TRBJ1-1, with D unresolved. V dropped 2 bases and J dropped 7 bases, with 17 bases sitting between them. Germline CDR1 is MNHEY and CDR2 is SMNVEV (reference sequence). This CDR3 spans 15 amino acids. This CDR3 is CASSLVGPWEDEAFF. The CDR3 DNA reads TGTGCCAGCAGTTTAGTTGGACCCTGGGAGGATGAAGCTTTCTTT.

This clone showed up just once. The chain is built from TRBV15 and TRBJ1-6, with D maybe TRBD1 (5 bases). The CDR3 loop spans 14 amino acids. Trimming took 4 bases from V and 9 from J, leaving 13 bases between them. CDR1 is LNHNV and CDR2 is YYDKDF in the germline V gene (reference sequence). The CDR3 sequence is CATSIGGVSSPLHF. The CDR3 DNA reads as TGTGCCACCAGCATAGGAGGGGTTAGTTCACCCCTCCACTTT.

The CDR3 DNA reads as TGTGCCAGCAGCTTAGGCAGGGAGAACACTGAAGCTTTCTTT. It codes for CASSLGRENTEAFF. The rearrangement links TRBV7-9 to TRBJ1-1; possible D gene TRBD1, 5 bases. V dropped 1 base and J dropped 1 base, with 7 bases sitting between them. CDR1 is SEHNR and CDR2 is FQNEAQ in the germline V gene (reference sequence). This CDR3 has 14 residues.

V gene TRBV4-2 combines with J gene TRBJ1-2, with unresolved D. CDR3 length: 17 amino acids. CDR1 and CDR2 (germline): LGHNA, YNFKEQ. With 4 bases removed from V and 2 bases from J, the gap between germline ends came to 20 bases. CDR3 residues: CASSLTTQADTNYGYTF. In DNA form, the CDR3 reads TGTGCCAGCAGCCTTACAACCCAAGCCGACACCAACTATGGCTACACCTTC.

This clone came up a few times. Here the CDR3 DNA reads TGCGCCAGCAGCTTTGGACTAGCGGGGGGGACAGATACGCAGTATTTT. This gives the protein CASSFGLAGGTDTQYF. The chain is built from TRBV5-1 and TRBJ2-3; the match to TRBD2 covers 15 bases. Germline CDR1 and CDR2: SGHRS and YFSETQ. J was trimmed by 3 bases and V by 2 bases; bases with no gene match: 1. CDR3 length: 16 residues.

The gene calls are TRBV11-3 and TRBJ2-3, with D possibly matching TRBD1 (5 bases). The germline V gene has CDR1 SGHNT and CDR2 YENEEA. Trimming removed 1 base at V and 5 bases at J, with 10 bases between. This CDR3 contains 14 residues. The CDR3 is CASSLVGREDTQYF. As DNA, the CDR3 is TGTGCCAGCAGCTTAGTCGGCAGGGAAGATACGCAGTATTTT.

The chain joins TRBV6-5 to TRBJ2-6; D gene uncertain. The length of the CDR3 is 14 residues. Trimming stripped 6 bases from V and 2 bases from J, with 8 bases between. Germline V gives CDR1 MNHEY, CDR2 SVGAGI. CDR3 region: CASRHQAGANVLTF. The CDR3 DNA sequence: TGTGCCAGCAGACATCAGGCTGGGGCCAACGTCCTGACTTTC.

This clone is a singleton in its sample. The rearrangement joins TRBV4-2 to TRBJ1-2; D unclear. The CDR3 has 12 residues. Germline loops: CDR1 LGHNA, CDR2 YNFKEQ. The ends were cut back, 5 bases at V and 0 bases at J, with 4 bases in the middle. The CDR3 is CASSETNYGYTF. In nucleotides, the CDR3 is TGTGCCAGCAGCGAAACTAACTATGGCTACACCTTC.

The CDR3 spells CSARGEKLFF. The CDR3 bases are TGCAGTGCTAGGGGGGAAAAACTGTTTTTT. V and J are TRBV20-1 and TRBJ1-4, with D unclear. The V end lost 3 bases, the J end lost 8 bases, and 4 bases lay between the germline ends. This CDR3 contains 10 residues. The germline gives CDR1 DFQATT, CDR2 SNEGSKA (reference sequence).

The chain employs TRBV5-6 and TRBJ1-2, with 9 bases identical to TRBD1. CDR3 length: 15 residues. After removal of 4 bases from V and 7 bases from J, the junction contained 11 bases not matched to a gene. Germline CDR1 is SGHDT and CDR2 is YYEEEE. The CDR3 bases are TGTGCCAGCAGCCCCCAAGGACAGGGGCCGCTTGGCTACACCTTC. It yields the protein CASSPQGQGPLGYTF.

The CDR3 loop reads CASSSVPGRVVEQYF. The CDR3 region has the DNA TGTGCCAGCAGCTCCGTTCCTGGCAGGGTGGTCGAGCAGTACTTC. The chain uses TRBV3-1 (or the pseudogene TRBV3-2) and TRBJ2-7, with D possibly being TRBD1 (5 bases). This CDR3 has 15 amino acids. CDR1 LGHDT and CDR2 YNNKEL come from the germline V gene (reference sequence). V was cut by 5 bases and J by 6 bases, with 20 bases left in between.

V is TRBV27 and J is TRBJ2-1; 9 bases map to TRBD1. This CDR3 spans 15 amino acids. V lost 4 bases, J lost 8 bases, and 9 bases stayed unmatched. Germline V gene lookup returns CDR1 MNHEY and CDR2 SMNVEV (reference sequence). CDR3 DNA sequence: TGTGCCAGCAGTTCCGCGGACAGGGGATTCCATGAGCAGTTCTTC. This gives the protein CASSSADRGFHEQFF.

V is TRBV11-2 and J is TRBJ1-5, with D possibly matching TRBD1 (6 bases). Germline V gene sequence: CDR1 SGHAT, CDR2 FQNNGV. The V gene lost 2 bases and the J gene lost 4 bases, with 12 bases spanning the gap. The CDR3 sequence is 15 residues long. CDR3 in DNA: TGTGCCAGCAGCTTACAGGGGCTGAGGAATCAGCCCCAGCATTTT. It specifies CASSLQGLRNQPQHF.

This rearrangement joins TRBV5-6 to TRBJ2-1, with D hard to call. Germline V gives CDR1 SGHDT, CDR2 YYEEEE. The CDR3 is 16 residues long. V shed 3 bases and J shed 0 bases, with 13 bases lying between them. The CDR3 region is CASSSLTRSSYNEQFF. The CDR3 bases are TGTGCCAGCAGCTCCCTCACCCGTAGCTCCTACAATGAGCAGTTCTTC.

The CDR3: CASSLASPGNTEAFF. The CDR3 DNA reads TGTGCCAGCAGCTTAGCGAGCCCGGGGAACACTGAAGCTTTCTTT. This chain connects TRBV7-6 to TRBJ1-1; D gene ambiguous. The CDR3 consists of 15 residues. Trimming cost V 0 bases and J 1 base, with 9 bases left between them. Looked up from germline, CDR1 is SGHVS and CDR2 is FNYEAQ.

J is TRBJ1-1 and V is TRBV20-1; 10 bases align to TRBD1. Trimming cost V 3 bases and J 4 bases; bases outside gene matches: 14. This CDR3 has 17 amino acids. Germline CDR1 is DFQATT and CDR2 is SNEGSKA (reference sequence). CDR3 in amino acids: CSASADRGFPSGTEAFF. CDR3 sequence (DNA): TGCAGTGCTAGTGCGGACAGGGGGTTCCCATCAGGCACTGAAGCTTTCTTT.

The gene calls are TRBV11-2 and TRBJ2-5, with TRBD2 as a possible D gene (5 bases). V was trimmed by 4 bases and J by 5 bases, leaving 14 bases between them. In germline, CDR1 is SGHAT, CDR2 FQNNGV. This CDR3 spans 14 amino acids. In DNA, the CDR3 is TGTGCCAGCAGCTCTCGGGCCGGACTGGAGACCCAGTACTTC. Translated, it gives CASSSRAGLETQYF.